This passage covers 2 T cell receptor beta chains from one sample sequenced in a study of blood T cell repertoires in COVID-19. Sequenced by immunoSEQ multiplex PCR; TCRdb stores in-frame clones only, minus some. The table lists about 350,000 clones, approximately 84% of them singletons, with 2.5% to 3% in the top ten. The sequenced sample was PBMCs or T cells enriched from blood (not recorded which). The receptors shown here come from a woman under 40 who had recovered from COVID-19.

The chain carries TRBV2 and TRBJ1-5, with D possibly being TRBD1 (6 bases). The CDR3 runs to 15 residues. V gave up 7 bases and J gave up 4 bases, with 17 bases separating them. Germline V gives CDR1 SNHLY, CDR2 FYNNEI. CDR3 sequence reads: CASTEWDTANQPQHF. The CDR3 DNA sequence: TGTGCCAGCACCGAATGGGACACGGCGAATCAGCCCCAGCATTTT.

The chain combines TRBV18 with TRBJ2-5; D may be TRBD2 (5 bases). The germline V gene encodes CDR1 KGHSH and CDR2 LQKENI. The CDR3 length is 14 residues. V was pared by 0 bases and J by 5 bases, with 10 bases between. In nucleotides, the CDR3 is TGTGCCAGCTCACCACCGCGGGTGCGGGAGACCCAGTACTTC. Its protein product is CASSPPRVRETQYF.